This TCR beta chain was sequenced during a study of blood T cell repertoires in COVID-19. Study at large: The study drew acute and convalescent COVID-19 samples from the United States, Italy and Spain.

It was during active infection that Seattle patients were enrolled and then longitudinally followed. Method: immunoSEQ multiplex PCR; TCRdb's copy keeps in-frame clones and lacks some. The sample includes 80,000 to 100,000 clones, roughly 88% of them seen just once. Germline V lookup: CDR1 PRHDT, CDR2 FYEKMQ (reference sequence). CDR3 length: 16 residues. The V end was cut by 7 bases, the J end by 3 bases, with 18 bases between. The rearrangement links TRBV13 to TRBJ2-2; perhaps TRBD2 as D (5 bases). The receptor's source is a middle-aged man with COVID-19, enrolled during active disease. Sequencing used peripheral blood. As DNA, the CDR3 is TGTGCCAGCACCTCCTCCCGGGGTGAGGACACCGGGGAGCTGTTTTTT. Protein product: CASTSSRGEDTGELFF.